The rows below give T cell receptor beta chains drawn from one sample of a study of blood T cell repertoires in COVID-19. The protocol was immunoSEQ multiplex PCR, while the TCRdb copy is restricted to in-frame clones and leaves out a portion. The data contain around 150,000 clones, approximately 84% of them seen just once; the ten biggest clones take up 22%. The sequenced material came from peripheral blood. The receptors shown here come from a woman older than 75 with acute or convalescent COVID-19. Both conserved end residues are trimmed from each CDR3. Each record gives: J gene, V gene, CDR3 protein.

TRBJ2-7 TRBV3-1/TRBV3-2 ASSQDTRGSYEQY
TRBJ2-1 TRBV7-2 ASSSDIRSYNEQF
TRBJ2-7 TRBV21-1 ASSFHLTNFYAYEQY
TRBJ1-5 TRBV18 ASSPIQVLSNQPQH
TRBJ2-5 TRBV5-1 ASSLVPGIGETQY
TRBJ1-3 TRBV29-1 SVAGSGNTIY
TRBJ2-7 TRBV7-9 ASSLGQGLSYEQY
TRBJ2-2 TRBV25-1 ASSQTSGRAGVGELF
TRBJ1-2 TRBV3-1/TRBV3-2 ASSPGGSRPYGYT
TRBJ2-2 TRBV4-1 ASSPPDSNTGELF
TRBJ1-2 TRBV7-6 ASSLNRDPSDGYT
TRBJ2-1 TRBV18 ASSRGTSSLYNEQF
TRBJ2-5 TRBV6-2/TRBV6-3 ASSYITGGRRQETQY
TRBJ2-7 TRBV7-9 ASSGLLNYEQY
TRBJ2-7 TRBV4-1 ASSRGREYEQY
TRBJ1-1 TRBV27 ASSRSQGARTEAF
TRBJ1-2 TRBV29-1 STRTGMSSGYT
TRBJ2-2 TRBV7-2 ASSSTSTGELF
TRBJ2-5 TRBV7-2 ASSSNRDRGRETQY
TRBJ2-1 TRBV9 ASSLRDNYNEQF
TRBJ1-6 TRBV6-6 ASRDGQGAGNSPLH
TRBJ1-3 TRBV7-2 ASSPRTGRSGNTIY
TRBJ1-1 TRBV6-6 AISRQGGRTEAF
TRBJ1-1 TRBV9 ASSATGANTEAF
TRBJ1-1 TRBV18 ASSLGQGTTEAF
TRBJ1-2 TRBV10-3 AISESTTGGYT
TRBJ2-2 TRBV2 ASSTQVKAGELF